This T cell receptor (beta chain) derives from a study of blood T cell repertoires in COVID-19. Original analysis: For nucleated cells, counts were estimated from reference gene primer amplification. The data were produced by immunoSEQ multiplex PCR, yet TCRdb's version contains in-frame clones alone and is incomplete. V, J and clone size are taken as reported in that table, and D and trimming were inferred from the DNA itself. The sample carries around 80,000 clones, about 80% recorded once. The CDR3 consists of 16 residues. The V and J ends lost 4 bases and 7 bases respectively, with 19 bases between them. Germline values: CDR1 SGHTA, CDR2 FQGNSA.

The sequenced sample consisted of peripheral blood. This chain uses TRBV7-2 with TRBJ1-4, with a possible D match to TRBD1 (6 bases). This receptor was obtained from a man over 45 with active or convalescent COVID-19. The DNA of the CDR3 is TGTGCCAGCAGCTCGGCGGGGGGGCGGCGTGCTGAAAAACTGTTTTTT. Amino acids: CASSSAGGRRAEKLFF.